The 16 T cell receptor beta chains below all came from one sample that was sequenced in a study of T cells in Graves' hyperthyroidism and ophthalmopathy (dated by TCRdb to about 2019). The library was made by multiplex PCR. Sequencing relied on an Illumina HiSeq 2000. Amplification of TCR beta CDR3 regions was carried out from RNA transcripts. The TCR CDR3 was subjected to a first round of RT-PCR using the HTBI primer set and the Qiagen OneStep RT-PCR kit. In-frame beta chains were kept once TCRdb had trimmed the public reads at Q25 with fastp and called clones with MiXCR. Each record represents a unique CDR3 protein, reported with the most common genes and DNA among its rows. The sample table lists around 280,000 distinct CDR3 sequences, about 14% of them with a count of one. The top ten hold roughly 7.5% of the sample. The sequencing input was blood. The receptors stem from a woman aged 25 to 39 with Graves' hyperthyroidism that later progressed to Graves' ophthalmopathy.

This clonotype was seen repeatedly, ten times or more. This chain links TRBV19 with TRBJ1-1; D not certain. Per the germline V gene, CDR1 is LNHDA and CDR2 is SQIVND (reference sequence). There are 14 residues in the CDR3. V lost 2 bases and J lost 0, with 7 bases in between. The CDR3 sequence: CASSISGMNTEAFF. The CDR3 DNA sequence: TGTGCCAGTAGTATATCGGGCATGAACACTGAAGCTTTCTTT.

The J gene is TRBJ2-2, the V gene TRBV20-1; D might be TRBD1 (6 bases). Germline V gene lookup returns CDR1 DFQATT and CDR2 SNEGSKA (reference sequence). This CDR3 contains 15 residues. Between the trimmed V and J ends, which lost 3 bases and 1 base, there was a span of 12 bases. This chain's CDR3 is CSASSGTRNTGELFF. In nucleotides, the CDR3 is TGCAGTGCTAGTTCCGGGACAAGGAACACCGGGGAGCTGTTTTTT.

There are a few counts of this clonotype. The genes are TRBV6-1 and TRBJ1-2, with TRBD1 matching 8 bases. Germline V gene sequence: CDR1 MNHNS, CDR2 SASEGT. The J segment lost 6 bases and the V segment lost 6 bases, leaving 6 bases of the junction unmatched. The CDR3 runs 13 residues. The CDR3 loop reads CASSYGQGHGYTF. The CDR3 nucleotides are TGTGCCAGCAGCTACGGACAGGGCCATGGCTACACCTTC.

This clonotype has a count of ten or more. This chain joins TRBV27 and TRBJ1-1; D might be TRBD1 (6 bases). This CDR3 is 16 amino acids long. Germline-derived CDR1 and CDR2 are MNHEY and SMNVEV (reference sequence). V was trimmed by 3 bases and J by 1 base, leaving 15 bases between them. This CDR3 reads CASSLGRWGPNTEAFF. The CDR3 DNA reads as TGTGCCAGCAGTTTGGGGAGATGGGGGCCGAACACTGAAGCTTTCTTT.

This clonotype was seen ten or more times. The chain links TRBV20-1 to TRBJ2-7; D is ambiguous. V was clipped by 0 bases and J by 3 bases, with 12 bases between them. The CDR3 consists of 14 residues. CDR1 and CDR2 from the germline V gene are DFQATT and SNEGSKA (reference sequence). CDR3 sequence (DNA): TGCAGTGCTAGAGATCCCGACATTCTCTACGAGCAGTACTTC. Encoded protein: CSARDPDILYEQYF.

The chain combines TRBV4-1 with TRBJ2-5, with a possible D match to TRBD1 (5 bases). CDR3 size: 16 residues. Per germline, CDR1 MGHRA and CDR2 YSYEKL. The ends were cut back, 8 bases at V and 4 bases at J, with 23 bases in the middle. The CDR3 bases are TGCGCCAGCGGCGGAATGGGGCTCGCCCCGGTAGAGACCCAGTACTTC. Its protein product is CASGGMGLAPVETQYF.

This clonotype came up a few times. This chain connects TRBV7-3 to TRBJ2-1, with D possibly matching TRBD2 (6 bases). Germline CDR1 is SGHTA and CDR2 is FQGTGA. V lost 3 bases, J lost 10 bases, and 13 bases lay in between. The CDR3 contains 13 residues. Here the CDR3 reads CASSFETRGEQFF. Here the CDR3 DNA reads TGTGCCAGCAGCTTTGAAACCCGGGGGGAGCAGTTCTTC. Full variable domain (rest looked up from reference TRBV7-3 and TRBJ2-1): GAGVSQTPSNKVTEKGKYVELRCDPISGHTALYWYRQSLGQGPEFLIYFQGTGAADDSGLPNDRFFAVRPEGSVSTLKIQRTERGDSAVYLCASSFETRGEQFFGPGTRLTVL.

This chain links TRBV5-5 with TRBJ2-1; a weak D match, TRBD1 (5 bases). The CDR3 spans 15 residues. CDR1 and CDR2 (germline): SGHKS, YYEKEE (reference sequence). V was shortened by 1 base and J by 5 bases, with 13 bases between the two germline ends. In DNA, the CDR3 is TGTGCCAGCAGCTTGTCGTCAGGGTCGGACAATGAGCAGTTCTTC. It codes for CASSLSSGSDNEQFF.

This clonotype was counted many times. V gene TRBV7-9 combines with J gene TRBJ1-2; no clear D. Trimming pared 3 bases from V and 5 bases from J, leaving 7 bases between. The CDR3 runs 12 residues. Germline CDR1 reads SEHNR; CDR2 reads FQNEAQ (reference sequence). CDR3: CASSLTDYGYTF. The CDR3 nucleotides are TGTGCCAGCAGCTTGACGGATTATGGCTACACCTTC. The full variable domain, with the rest looked up from reference TRBV7-9 and TRBJ1-2, is DTGVSQNPRHKITKRGQNVTFRCDPISEHNRLYWYRQTLGQGPEFLTYFQNEAQLEKSRLLSDRFSAERPKGSFSTLEIQRTEQGDSAMYLCASSLTDYGYTFGSGTRLTVV.

This clonotype has a handful of counts. The J gene is TRBJ2-6, the V gene TRBV25-1; 11 bases align to TRBD2. With 3 bases clipped from V and 0 bases from J, the junction kept 4 bases outside the gene matches. CDR1 MGHDK and CDR2 SYGVNS come from the germline V gene. The CDR3 totals 18 residues. Here the CDR3 DNA reads TGTGCCAGCAGTGATCCGGGACTAGCGGACTCTGGGGCCAACGTCCTGACTTTC. It specifies CASSDPGLADSGANVLTF. The complete variable domain, with remaining parts taken from reference TRBV25-1 and TRBJ2-6, reads EADIYQTPRYLVIGTGKKITLECSQTMGHDKMYWYQQDPGMELHLIHYSYGVNSTEKGDLSSESTVSRIRTEHFPLTLESARPSHTSQYLCASSDPGLADSGANVLTFGAGSRLTVL.

The V and J genes are TRBV9 and TRBJ2-1; D is perhaps TRBD1 (5 bases). Germline V gene data show CDR1 as SGDLS and CDR2 as YYNGEE. The CDR3 is 15 amino acids. The germline V and J ends were trimmed by 1 base and 0 bases, with 8 bases remaining between them. The CDR3 DNA sequence: TGTGCCAGCAGCGTATCCAGGGTCTCCTACAATGAGCAGTTCTTC. Translation: CASSVSRVSYNEQFF.

The chain is built from TRBV30 and TRBJ2-2; 8 bases are shared with TRBD1. CDR3 length: 15 residues. The trim removed 0 bases at V and 6 bases at J, leaving 6 bases unmatched. Germline V gene lookup returns CDR1 GTSNPN and CDR2 SVGIG (reference sequence). CDR3 DNA: TGTGCCTGGAGTGTAGGCAGGGGGCGGTCCGGGGAGCTGTTTTTT. Protein product: CAWSVGRGRSGELFF.

This clonotype has a handful of counts. The chain has TRBV28 and TRBJ1-2, with D unresolved. CDR3 length equals 17 residues. V dropped 8 bases and J dropped 1 base, with 23 bases sitting between them. Per germline, CDR1 MDHEN and CDR2 SYDVKM. The CDR3 DNA reads TGTGCCAGCGTCGGTAGGAGCACCGAAGTATTTAACTATGGCTACACCTTC. This translates into CASVGRSTEVFNYGYTF.

The chain combines TRBV7-2 with TRBJ2-1; 12 nucleotides line up with TRBD2. The junction had 9 bases not matched to a gene; V was cut back by 5 bases and J by 7 bases. Germline V gene data show CDR1 as SGHTA and CDR2 as FQGNSA. The CDR3 covers 16 residues. DNA for the CDR3: TGTGCCAGCAGCGCTAGCGGGGGGGCCGTGAGGAATGAGCAGTTCTTC. This translates into CASSASGGAVRNEQFF.

This clonotype appeared many times. The chain employs TRBV11-2 and TRBJ1-1; D is unclear. Per the germline V gene, CDR1 is SGHAT and CDR2 is FQNNGV. This CDR3 has 16 amino acids. The V gene lost 6 bases and the J gene lost 1 base, with 18 bases spanning the gap. The chain's CDR3 is CASSRSRVFQNTEAFF. The CDR3 coding sequence is TGTGCCAGCAGTCGAAGCCGTGTGTTCCAGAACACTGAAGCTTTCTTT.

This clonotype was observed many times. The gene calls are TRBV7-9 and TRBJ2-1, with 8 bases fitting TRBD2. The J segment lost 4 bases and the V segment lost 5 bases, leaving 7 bases of the junction unmatched. CDR1 is SEHNR and CDR2 is FQNEAQ in the germline V gene (reference sequence). The CDR3 has 15 amino acids. CDR3 residues: CASSPKTSAYNEQFF. CDR3 DNA: TGTGCCAGCAGCCCTAAGACTAGCGCATACAATGAGCAGTTCTTC.